These T cell receptor beta chains were read from a single sample in a study of T cells in localized non-small cell lung cancer. Assay: immunoSEQ multiplex PCR; the TCRdb copy retains only in-frame clones and omits some. The sample contains more than 30,000 clones, roughly 87% of which appear only once. Sequenced material: peripheral blood mononuclear cells, taken before any cancer treatment. These receptors were taken from a man aged 40-75 years with stage III lung adenocarcinoma. The CDR3 runs from the conserved cysteine through the conserved F or W. D genes are given only for firm matches. Some rows have no size entry. The others give once, few or many, or a class for an expanded clone.

v_gene: TRBV2; d_gene: NA; abundance: NA; j_gene: TRBJ1-2; CDR3nt: TGTGCCAGCAGCTCAGGGTTTTGGTATGGCTACACCTTC; CDR3aa: CASSSGFWYGYTF
v_gene: TRBV5-6; d_gene: NA; abundance: NA; j_gene: TRBJ1-1; CDR3nt: TGTGCCAGCAGCTTGGAAGGAATTGAAGCTTTCTTT; CDR3aa: CASSLEGIEAFF
v_gene: TRBV18; d_gene: NA; abundance: few; j_gene: TRBJ1-3; CDR3nt: TGTGCCAGCTCATCCCAGAACACCATATATTTT; CDR3aa: CASSSQNTIYF
v_gene: TRBV10-3; d_gene: NA; abundance: NA; j_gene: TRBJ1-1; CDR3nt: TGTGCCATCAGTGTACAGGTGAACACTGAAGCTTTCTTT; CDR3aa: CAISVQVNTEAFF
v_gene: TRBV30; d_gene: NA; abundance: NA; j_gene: TRBJ1-3; CDR3nt: TGTGCCTGGAGTATCAGTACAGGCTCTGGAAACACCATATATTTT; CDR3aa: CAWSISTGSGNTIYF
v_gene: TRBV4-1; d_gene: TRBD1; abundance: NA; j_gene: TRBJ1-2; CDR3nt: TGCGCCAGCAGCCCCTACTCCCCGGGACAGCTTCACAGTGGCTACACCTTC; CDR3aa: CASSPYSPGQLHSGYTF
v_gene: TRBV15; d_gene: NA; abundance: NA; j_gene: TRBJ2-7; CDR3nt: TGTGCCACCAGCAGAGTTCCTCGGAATAGCAACTCCTACGAGCAGTACTTC; CDR3aa: CATSRVPRNSNSYEQYF
v_gene: TRBV11-2; d_gene: NA; abundance: NA; j_gene: TRBJ2-7; CDR3nt: TGTGCCAGCAGCTTAGATGGTTGGGAGACCTACGAGCAGTACTTC; CDR3aa: CASSLDGWETYEQYF
v_gene: TRBV18; d_gene: TRBD1; abundance: NA; j_gene: TRBJ2-7; CDR3nt: TGTGCCAGCTCACCCGGGACAGGGAGTTCCTACGAGCAGTACTTC; CDR3aa: CASSPGTGSSYEQYF
v_gene: TRBV6-5; d_gene: TRBD1; abundance: NA; j_gene: TRBJ2-7; CDR3nt: TGTGCCAGCAGCCGAGACAGGGGGTCCTACGAGCAGTACTTC; CDR3aa: CASSRDRGSYEQYF
v_gene: TRBV6-6; d_gene: NA; abundance: NA; j_gene: TRBJ1-1; CDR3nt: TGTGCCAGCAGTTATCAAGCTAGAGGGGACACTGAAGCTTTCTTT; CDR3aa: CASSYQARGDTEAFF
v_gene: TRBV5-4; d_gene: TRBD1; abundance: NA; j_gene: TRBJ1-1; CDR3nt: TGTGCCAGCAGCTCTGGGCAGGGGGCTTCTAGGACCACTGAAGCTTTCTTT; CDR3aa: CASSSGQGASRTTEAFF
v_gene: TRBV4-2; d_gene: NA; abundance: NA; j_gene: TRBJ1-2; CDR3nt: TGTGCCAGCAGCAAACGGAGAGTTGACACCGGCGGAGGCTACACCTTC; CDR3aa: CASSKRRVDTGGGYTF
v_gene: TRBV5-6; d_gene: NA; abundance: NA; j_gene: TRBJ1-2; CDR3nt: TGTGCCAGCGAGGAAGGCAGAAACTATGGCTACACCTTC; CDR3aa: CASEEGRNYGYTF
v_gene: TRBV19; d_gene: NA; abundance: NA; j_gene: TRBJ2-2; CDR3nt: TGTGCCAGTAGTATCGGTCCAGGGAACACCGGGGAGCTGTTTTTT; CDR3aa: CASSIGPGNTGELFF
v_gene: TRBV4-3; d_gene: NA; abundance: NA; j_gene: TRBJ2-5; CDR3nt: TGCGCCAGCAGCCAAGATTACTACCTACAAGAGACCCAGTACTTC; CDR3aa: CASSQDYYLQETQYF